The 20 T cell receptor beta chains presented below share a single source sample, sequenced in a study of cytomegalovirus exposure and HLA in healthy donors. Data came from immunoSEQ multiplex PCR; TCRdb stores just in-frame clones and leaves some out. This table holds some 79,000 clones, roughly 93% found once. What was sequenced was PBMCs. These receptors were taken from a young woman in good health and CMV-seropositive.

The rearrangement uses TRBV4-2 and TRBJ2-7, with 9 bases lining up with TRBD1. V gave up 0 bases and J gave up 2 bases; unmatched junction bases: 2. The CDR3 covers 15 residues. Germline V CDR1 and CDR2: LGHNA, YNFKEQ. CDR3 loop: CASSQEGTGTYEQYF. The CDR3 coding sequence is TGTGCCAGCAGCCAAGAGGGGACAGGGACCTACGAGCAGTACTTC.

The chain employs TRBV6-5 and TRBJ1-1, with 7 bases that match TRBD1. Per germline, CDR1 MNHEY and CDR2 SVGAGI. The ends lost 0 bases at V and 1 base at J; junction bases unmatched: 2. CDR3 size: 15 residues. This CDR3 reads CASSYSRQGNTEAFF. The CDR3 region has the DNA TGTGCCAGCAGTTACTCGAGACAGGGGAACACTGAAGCTTTCTTT.

This clone has just one count. V and J are TRBV5-5 and TRBJ1-5; TRBD1 matches at 10 bases. Germline lookup yields CDR1 SGHKS and CDR2 YYEKEE (reference sequence). This CDR3 is built from 18 residues. With V trimmed by 0 bases and J by 1 base, 7 bases remained unmatched. As DNA, the CDR3 is TGTGCCAGCAGCTTGGCCGGGACAGGGGTCATCAGCAATCAGCCCCAGCATTTT. Its translation: CASSLAGTGVISNQPQHF. Full variable domain (outside the CDR3, taken from reference TRBV5-5 and TRBJ1-5): DAGVTQSPTHLIKTRGQQVTLRCSPISGHKSVSWYQQVLGQGPQFIFQYYEKEERGRGNFPDRFSARQFPNYSSELNVNALLLGDSALYLCASSLAGTGVISNQPQHFGDGTRLSIL.

The V call is TRBV11-3, the J call TRBJ2-1; a possible D gene is TRBD2 (6 bases). The CDR3 is 15 residues long. CDR1 and CDR2 (germline): SGHNT, YENEEA. Trimming left V 5 bases short and J 5 bases short, with 16 bases between. CDR3 loop: CASSNQAGYHNEQFF. CDR3 DNA sequence: TGTGCCAGCAGCAATCAAGCGGGTTACCACAATGAGCAGTTCTTC.

The V call is TRBV30, the J call TRBJ1-5; 8 positions match TRBD1. Germline CDR1 is GTSNPN and CDR2 is SVGIG (reference sequence). The CDR3 consists of 14 residues. Unmatched junction bases numbered 3, after V lost 3 bases and J lost 2 bases. The CDR3 loop reads CAWSLDRGNQPQHF. DNA for the CDR3: TGTGCCTGGAGCCTGGACAGGGGCAATCAGCCCCAGCATTTT.

J is TRBJ1-5 and V is TRBV19, with D maybe TRBD1 (5 bases). Germline V lookup: CDR1 LNHDA, CDR2 SQIVND (reference sequence). Trimming stripped 8 bases from V and 5 bases from J, with 19 bases between. This CDR3 has 15 residues. CDR3 sequence reads: CASRRWDLRDQPQHF. The CDR3 coding sequence is TGTGCCAGTCGCCGATGGGACTTACGGGATCAGCCCCAGCATTTT.

The count of this clone is one. The chain combines TRBV27 with TRBJ2-2; a possible D gene is TRBD1 (6 bases). Trimming removed 1 base from V and 1 base from J, with 13 bases in between. The CDR3 is 17 amino acids. The germline V gene encodes CDR1 MNHEY and CDR2 SMNVEV (reference sequence). CDR3 nucleotide sequence: TGTGCCAGCAGTTTATGGCGCGAGGGGGAGAACACCGGGGAGCTGTTTTTT. Residues: CASSLWREGENTGELFF.

This clone was detected once. This chain links TRBV28 with TRBJ1-1; no definite D call. Trimming shortened V by 3 bases and J by 2 bases, and 16 bases separated the two germline ends. Germline lookup yields CDR1 MDHEN and CDR2 SYDVKM. The CDR3 loop spans 16 amino acids. The CDR3 loop is CASSFPAVPVNTEAFF. CDR3 DNA sequence: TGTGCCAGCAGTTTCCCCGCGGTCCCGGTAAACACTGAAGCTTTCTTT. The full variable domain, completed using reference TRBV28 and TRBJ1-1, is DVKVTQSSRYLVKRTGEKVFLECVQDMDHENMFWYRQDPGLGLRLIYFSYDVKMKEKGDIPEGYSVSREKKERFSLILESASTNQTSMYLCASSFPAVPVNTEAFFGQGTRLTVV.

V and J are TRBV5-4 and TRBJ1-1; D uncertain. Germline CDR1 SGHNT, CDR2 YYREEE (reference sequence). The V and J ends lost 4 bases and 7 bases respectively, with 11 bases between them. This CDR3 has 12 residues. DNA for the CDR3: TGTGCCAGCAGCCTGTTCGGTAGTGAAGCTTTCTTT. Protein: CASSLFGSEAFF. The variable domain in full, with the rest retrieved from reference TRBV5-4 and TRBJ1-1, is ETGVTQSPTHLIKTRGQQVTLRCSSQSGHNTVSWYQQALGQGPQFIFQYYREEENGRGNFPPRFSGLQFPNYSSELNVNALELDDSALYLCASSLFGSEAFFGQGTRLTVV.

The genes are TRBV6-1 and TRBJ2-2; 9 nucleotides line up with TRBD1. The CDR3 spans 15 residues. Germline CDR1 reads MNHNS; CDR2 reads SASEGT. V lost 6 bases, J lost 4 bases, and 6 bases stayed unmatched. The CDR3, as DNA: TGTGCCAGCAGCTTTGACAGGGGGTTCACCGGGGAGCTGTTTTTT. The encoded protein is CASSFDRGFTGELFF.

The gene calls are TRBV18 and TRBJ2-5, with TRBD2 as a possible D gene (5 bases). The CDR3 totals 15 residues. The germline gives CDR1 KGHSH, CDR2 LQKENI. The V gene lost 6 bases and the J gene lost 4 bases, with 18 bases spanning the gap. The CDR3 is CASSDRGDTPETQYF. As DNA, the CDR3 is TGTGCCAGCTCCGACCGGGGAGACACGCCAGAGACCCAGTACTTC.

The V call is TRBV9, the J call TRBJ2-1, with 9 bases that match TRBD2. CDR3 length: 15 residues. Per the germline V gene, CDR1 is SGDLS and CDR2 is YYNGEE. The V segment lost 4 bases and the J segment 6 bases; nucleotides outside the gene matches: 8. The CDR3 here is CASSPGTSFSNEQFF. DNA of the CDR3: TGTGCCAGCAGCCCAGGGACTAGCTTCTCCAATGAGCAGTTCTTC.

V gene TRBV7-2 combines with J gene TRBJ1-2, with 9 bases aligning to TRBD1. Trimming at V came to 1 base and at J to 3 bases, leaving 6 bases not matched to a gene. CDR1 is SGHTA, CDR2 FQGNSA, per germline. The CDR3 is made up of 16 amino acids. CDR3 protein: CASSLGYRDRDYGYTF. CDR3 nucleotide sequence: TGTGCCAGCAGCTTAGGATACCGGGACAGGGACTATGGCTACACCTTC.

This chain connects TRBV5-6 to TRBJ1-1, with D possibly TRBD1 on 6 matching bases. The germline CDR1 and CDR2 sequences are SGHDT and YYEEEE. Trimming shortened V by 2 bases and J by 0 bases, and 14 bases separated the two germline ends. This CDR3 contains 16 residues. CDR3 sequence (DNA): TGTGCCAGCAGCTTATTATCTGACAGGCTGAACACTGAAGCTTTCTTT. Protein: CASSLLSDRLNTEAFF.

V usage is TRBV6-6 and J usage is TRBJ2-5; D is unclear. The J call may be in error: the DNA end matches TRBJ2-7 better. The germline CDR1 and CDR2 sequences are MNHNY and SVGAGI (reference sequence). The CDR3 totals 12 residues. The CDR3 loop reads CASTLGTYEQYF. DNA for the CDR3: TGTGCCAGCACACTTGGTACCTACGAGCAGTACTTC.

V gene TRBV7-9 combines with J gene TRBJ2-2; D is unresolved. The V end lost 5 bases, the J end lost 4 bases, and 17 bases lay between the germline ends. The length of the CDR3 is 16 residues. Germline V gene lookup returns CDR1 SEHNR and CDR2 FQNEAQ (reference sequence). The CDR3 spells CASSHTVQPPTGELFF. The CDR3 bases are TGTGCCAGCAGCCACACAGTACAACCACCCACCGGGGAGCTGTTTTTT.

V and J are TRBV28 and TRBJ1-5; D call uncertain. Trimming took 5 bases from V and 2 from J, leaving 16 bases between them. This CDR3 has 16 residues. Germline assignment: CDR1 MDHEN and CDR2 SYDVKM. The DNA for the CDR3 is TGTGCCAGCAGTCAGCCACAGTGGGTGGGCAATCAGCCCCAGCATTTT. Protein sequence: CASSQPQWVGNQPQHF.

This clone was detected only once. The CDR3 is CASRPTGSYQETQYF. CDR3 coding DNA: TGTGCCAGCAGACCCACTGGGAGCTATCAAGAGACCCAGTACTTC. The chain is built from TRBV6-1 and TRBJ2-5; weak D call: TRBD2 (5 bases). The CDR3 runs to 15 residues. Germline CDR1 reads MNHNS; CDR2 reads SASEGT. With 6 bases removed from V and 2 bases from J, the gap between germline ends came to 16 bases.

V and J are TRBV11-2 and TRBJ2-3, with TRBD2 matching 8 bases. This CDR3 contains 16 residues. The germline CDR1 and CDR2 sequences are SGHAT and FQNNGV. V gave up 3 bases and J gave up 0 bases; unmatched junction bases: 5. CDR3 region: CASSLGGGRSTDTQYF. In DNA form, the CDR3 reads TGTGCCAGCAGCTTGGGTGGCGGGAGGAGCACAGATACGCAGTATTTT.

This clone was seen a handful of times. The chain employs TRBV10-1 and TRBJ1-2; D ambiguous. The V gene lost 0 bases and the J gene lost 4 bases, with 12 bases spanning the gap. This CDR3 comprises 15 residues. Germline V CDR1 and CDR2: WNHNN, SYGVQD (reference sequence). DNA of the CDR3: TGCGCCAGCAGTGAGTCGGTCGCCGGGAGCTATGGCTACACCTTC. Translated, it gives CASSESVAGSYGYTF.